This TCR beta chain was sequenced during a study of vaccination effects on CD4 cells after COVID-19. The overall study: Median timing of post-vaccine samples was 72 days after the second dose. Study-level findings and limits: Healthy vaccinees had only 1 of 255 vaccine-induced clones cross-react with common cold coronaviruses.

Method: immunoSEQ multiplex PCR; TCRdb's copy keeps in-frame clones and lacks some. The table lists around 40,000 clones, 60% to 75% of them singletons. Subsequent to a culture period of more than 9 days, CD4+ T cells were isolated. Everyone in the study got two shots of either the BNT162b2 or mRNA-1273 vaccine. Vaccinated recipients, who were negative for nucleocapsid antibodies, had no history of SARS-CoV-2 infection. On this clone itself: Its matching antigen is unknown.

CDR3 size: 14 residues. Trimming pared 1 base from V and 2 bases from J, leaving 9 bases between. The germline V gene encodes CDR1 SGHAT and CDR2 FQNNGV. The chain joins TRBV11-2 to TRBJ2-7; D is uncertain. The sequencing here drew on CD4+ T cells from PBMCs cultured without peptide, taken after COVID-19 vaccination. The source of this sequence is a human donor who received a COVID-19 vaccine. The CDR3: CASSLVFGAYEQYF. CDR3 DNA sequence: TGTGCCAGCAGCTTAGTTTTTGGGGCCTACGAGCAGTACTTC. The variable domain in full, with the rest retrieved from reference TRBV11-2 and TRBJ2-7, is EAGVAQSPRYKIIEKRQSVAFWCNPISGHATLYWYQQILGQGPKLLIQFQNNGVVDDSQLPKDRFSAERLKGVDSTLKIQPAKLEDSAVYLCASSLVFGAYEQYFGPGTRLTVT.